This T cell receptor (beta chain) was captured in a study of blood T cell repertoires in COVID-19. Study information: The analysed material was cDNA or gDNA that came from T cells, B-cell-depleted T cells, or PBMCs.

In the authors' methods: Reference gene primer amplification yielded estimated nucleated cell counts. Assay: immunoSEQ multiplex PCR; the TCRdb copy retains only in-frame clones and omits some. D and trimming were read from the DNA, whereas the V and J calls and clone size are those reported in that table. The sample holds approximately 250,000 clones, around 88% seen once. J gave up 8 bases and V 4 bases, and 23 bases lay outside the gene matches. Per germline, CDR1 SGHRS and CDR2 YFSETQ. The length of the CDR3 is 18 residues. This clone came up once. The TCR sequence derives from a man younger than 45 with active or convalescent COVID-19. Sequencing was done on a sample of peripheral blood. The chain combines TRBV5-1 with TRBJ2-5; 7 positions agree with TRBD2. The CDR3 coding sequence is TGCGCCAGCAGCCTCGTTGGTAGCGGGTTCGGACCCCAAGGTACCCAGTACTTC. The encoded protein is CASSLVGSGFGPQGTQYF. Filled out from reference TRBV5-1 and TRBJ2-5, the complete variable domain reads KAGVTQTPRYLIKTRGQQVTLSCSPISGHRSVSWYQQTPGQGLQFLFEYFSETQRNKGNFPGRFSGRQFSNSRSEMNVSTLELGDSALYLCASSLVGSGFGPQGTQYFGPGTRLLVL.